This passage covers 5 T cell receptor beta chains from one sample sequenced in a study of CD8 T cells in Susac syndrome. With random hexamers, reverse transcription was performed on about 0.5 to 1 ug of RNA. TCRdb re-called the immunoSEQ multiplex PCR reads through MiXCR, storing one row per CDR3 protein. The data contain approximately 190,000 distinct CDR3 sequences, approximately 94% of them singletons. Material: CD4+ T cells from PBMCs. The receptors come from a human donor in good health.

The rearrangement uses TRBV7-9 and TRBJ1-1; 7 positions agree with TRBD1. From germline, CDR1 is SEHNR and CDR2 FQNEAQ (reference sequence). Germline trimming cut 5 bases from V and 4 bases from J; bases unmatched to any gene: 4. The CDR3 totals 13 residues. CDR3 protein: CASSPRDSTEAFF. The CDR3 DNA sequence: TGTGCCAGCAGCCCTCGGGACAGCACTGAAGCTTTCTTT.

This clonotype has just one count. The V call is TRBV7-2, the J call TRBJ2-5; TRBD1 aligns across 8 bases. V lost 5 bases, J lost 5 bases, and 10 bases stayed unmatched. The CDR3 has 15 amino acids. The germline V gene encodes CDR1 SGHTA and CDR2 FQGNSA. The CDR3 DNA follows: TGTGCCAGCAGCCCAAAGGACAGGGATTGGGAGACCCAGTACTTC. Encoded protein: CASSPKDRDWETQYF.

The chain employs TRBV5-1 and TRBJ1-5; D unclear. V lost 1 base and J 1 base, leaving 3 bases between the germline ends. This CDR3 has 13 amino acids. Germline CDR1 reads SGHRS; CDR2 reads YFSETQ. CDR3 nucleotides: TGCGCCAGCAGCTTGCAAAGCAATCAGCCCCAGCATTTT. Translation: CASSLQSNQPQHF.

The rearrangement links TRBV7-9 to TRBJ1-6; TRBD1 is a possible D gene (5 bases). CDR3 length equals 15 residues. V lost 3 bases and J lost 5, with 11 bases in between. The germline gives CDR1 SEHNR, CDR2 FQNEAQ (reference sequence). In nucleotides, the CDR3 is TGTGCCAGCAGCTTGGGGGTGGGGGATAATTCACCCCTCCACTTT. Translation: CASSLGVGDNSPLHF.

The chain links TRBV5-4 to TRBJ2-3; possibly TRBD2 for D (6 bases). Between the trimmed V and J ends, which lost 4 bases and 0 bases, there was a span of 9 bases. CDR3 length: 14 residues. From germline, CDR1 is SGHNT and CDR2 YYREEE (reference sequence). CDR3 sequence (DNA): TGTGCCAGCAGCGCGGGACGGAGCACAGATACGCAGTATTTT. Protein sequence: CASSAGRSTDTQYF.